The clone carrying this TCR beta chain was detected only a few times. The data were obtained in a study of blood T cell repertoires in COVID-19. Study-level information: Nucleic acid was either cDNA or gDNA, and it came from T cells, B-cell-depleted T cells, or PBMCs.

Here immunoSEQ multiplex PCR was the method, and the copy in TCRdb shows in-frame clones only, minus some. This table has roughly 81,000 clones, 89% appearing once. Germline V CDR1 and CDR2: SGHNT, YYREEE (reference sequence). This CDR3 spans 15 amino acids. V dropped 5 bases and J dropped 0 bases, with 14 bases sitting between them. This sequence joins TRBV5-4 and TRBJ1-2; the D gene is possibly TRBD1 (6 bases). The sample taken for sequencing was peripheral blood. The origin of this receptor is a man between 65 and 85 years old with active or convalescent COVID-19. CDR3 sequence reads: CASSLGGAPNYGYTF. The CDR3 region has the DNA TGTGCCAGCAGTCTAGGGGGGGCTCCTAACTATGGCTACACCTTC.